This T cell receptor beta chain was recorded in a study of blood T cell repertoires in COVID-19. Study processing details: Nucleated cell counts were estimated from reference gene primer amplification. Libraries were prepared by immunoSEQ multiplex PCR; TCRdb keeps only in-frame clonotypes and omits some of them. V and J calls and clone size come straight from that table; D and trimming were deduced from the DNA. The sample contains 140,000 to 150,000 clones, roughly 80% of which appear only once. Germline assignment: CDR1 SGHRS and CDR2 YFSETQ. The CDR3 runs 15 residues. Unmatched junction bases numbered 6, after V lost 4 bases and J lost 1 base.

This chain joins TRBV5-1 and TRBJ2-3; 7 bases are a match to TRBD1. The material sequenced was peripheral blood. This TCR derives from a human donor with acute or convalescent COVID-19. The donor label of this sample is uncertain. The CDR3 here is CASSPSTGGTDTQYF. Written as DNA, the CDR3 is TGCGCCAGCAGCCCTTCCACAGGGGGCACAGATACGCAGTATTTT.